This T cell receptor (beta chain) was sequenced in a study of control samples from healthy donors and cancer patients. The CDR3 has 13 amino acids. The trim removed 10 bases at V and 4 bases at J, leaving 5 bases unmatched. Some clones are missing from TCRdb's copy, which holds only in-frame ones; the method was immunoSEQ multiplex PCR. The sample comprises around 90,000 clones, about 83% of which are singletons, and about 2.1% rests with the top ten. The sequence was obtained from a middle-aged woman in good health. V gene TRBV23-1 combines with J gene TRBJ2-2; 8 bases line up with TRBD1. TRBV23-1 is given ORF status, its function remaining uncertain. The sample comprised blood. This CDR3 reads CANQGAGTGELFF. CDR3 DNA sequence: TGCGCCAACCAGGGGGCGGGCACCGGGGAGCTGTTTTTT.